The clone carrying this T cell receptor (beta chain) was recorded many times. A sample-barcoded 5' primer and a J-beta primer mix were used in a second PCR of roughly 7 to 11 cycles. CDR3-containing paired-end reads numbered at least 2.5 million in each sample. MiXCR, applied by TCRdb to the 5' RACE reads, yields one record per CDR3 protein. Seen here are about 1.1 million distinct CDR3 sequences, around two fifths observed once, and the top ten hold around 12%. There are 14 residues in the CDR3. Per germline, CDR1 SGHRS and CDR2 YFSETQ. The V gene end was trimmed by 6 bases and the J gene end by 5 bases; junction bases not matched to a gene: 8. The sample originates from a study of blood T cells in healthy people across ages.

This TCR came from a man younger than 35 in good health. The chain joins TRBV5-1 to TRBJ2-5, with TRBD2 identical over 9 bases. The specimen was blood. The CDR3 spells CASNPLTSGETQYF. The CDR3 DNA reads as TGCGCCAGCAACCCCCTGACTAGCGGCGAGACCCAGTACTTC.